These 22 T cell receptor beta chains were sequenced from one sample in a study of monozygotic twins with inflammatory bowel disease (dated by TCRdb to between 2018 and 2021). The library was produced with 5' RACE. The data were produced on an Illumina HiSeq 2500. TCRdb reprocessed the reads, so every CDR3 protein sequence counts as one entry and DNA is not shown. In this sample's table one finds roughly 160,000 distinct CDR3 sequences. Jointly, the top ten make up about 2.4% of the sample. The sequencing sample was made of blood. These receptors were obtained from a human donor with ulcerative colitis or Crohn's disease, or a healthy co-twin of an affected twin (not recorded which).

This chain's CDR3 is CASSSSGAQGDGYTF. The rearrangement uses TRBV7-9 and TRBJ1-2; TCRdb's D call of TRBD1 is untestable without DNA. CDR3 length equals 15 residues. Germline CDR1 is SEHNR and CDR2 is FQNEAQ (reference sequence). Full variable domain (missing parts from reference TRBV7-9 and TRBJ1-2): DTGVSQNPRHKITKRGQNVTFRCDPISEHNRLYWYRQTLGQGPEFLTYFQNEAQLEKSRLLSDRFSAERPKGSFSTLEIQRTEQGDSAMYLCASSSSGAQGDGYTFGSGTRLTVV.

This chain connects TRBV27 to TRBJ2-4. The CDR3 length is 14 residues. Germline CDR1 reads MNHEY; CDR2 reads SMNVEV (reference sequence). The CDR3 loop reads CASSLAGAKNIQYF.

The V call is TRBV7-2, the J call TRBJ1-5; TCRdb's D gene call, TRBD1, goes unchecked for lack of DNA. From germline, CDR1 is SGHTA and CDR2 FQGNSA. CDR3 length: 17 residues. The chain's CDR3 is CASSFRGWGFSNQPQHF.

This chain uses TRBV20-1 with TRBJ1-4; TCRdb gives TRBD1 as the D gene, but with no DNA this cannot be confirmed. This CDR3 region has 14 residues. The germline gives CDR1 DFQATT, CDR2 SNEGSKA (reference sequence). The CDR3 here is CSAEGGGTNEKLFF.

The V and J genes are TRBV4-2 and TRBJ1-6; TCRdb gives TRBD1 as the D gene, but with no DNA this cannot be confirmed. The CDR3 is 14 amino acids. Germline V gives CDR1 LGHNA, CDR2 YNFKEQ. CDR3 sequence: CASSQPGQNSPLHF.

The genes are TRBV5-1 and TRBJ1-5; lacking DNA, the TRBD1 call made by TCRdb goes unchecked. This CDR3 is 15 amino acids long. Germline V gives CDR1 SGHRS, CDR2 YFSETQ. The CDR3 loop is CASSLEGQPYQPQHF.

The chain couples TRBV20-1 to TRBJ2-5; the TCRdb call, TRBD2, lacks DNA for checking. The germline CDR1 and CDR2 sequences are DFQATT and SNEGSKA (reference sequence). The CDR3 is 14 amino acids. This CDR3 is CSAREGTRQETQYF.

The rearrangement links TRBV3-1 to TRBJ2-7; the TRBD1 assignment by TCRdb is unverifiable without DNA. CDR1 is LGHDT and CDR2 is YNNKEL in the germline V gene (reference sequence). The CDR3 runs 16 residues. The CDR3 is CASSQGIRTGSTEQYF.

The rearrangement links TRBV28 to TRBJ1-1; checking the TCRdb D call of TRBD1 is not possible without DNA. The CDR3 is 13 amino acids. CDR1 and CDR2 (germline): MDHEN, SYDVKM. CDR3 region: CASSGTPNTEAFF.

V and J are TRBV29-1 and TRBJ2-3; TCRdb gives TRBD1 as the D gene, but with no DNA this cannot be confirmed. CDR3 length: 13 residues. Germline V gene sequence: CDR1 SQVTM, CDR2 ANQGSEA. The CDR3 region is CSVDVGAQDTQYF.

The V and J genes are TRBV10-3 and TRBJ1-1; TCRdb's D call of TRBD1 is untestable without DNA. The CDR3 consists of 14 residues. Germline V gene lookup returns CDR1 ENHRY and CDR2 SYGVKD. CDR3 sequence reads: CAISPTGQGSEAFF.

The V and J genes are TRBV12-3 or TRBV12-4 and TRBJ1-5; TCRdb calls TRBD1, which cannot be checked without DNA. The CDR3 consists of 14 residues. This CDR3 is CASSLQQGYQPQHF.

The CDR3 sequence is CASETGATNEKLFF. The chain recombines TRBV28 with TRBJ1-4; TCRdb reports TRBD1, a call that lacks DNA to check it against. CDR1 and CDR2 from the germline V gene are MDHEN and SYDVKM. The CDR3 contains 14 residues.

J is TRBJ2-7 and V is TRBV28. This CDR3 has 14 amino acids. Germline V gives CDR1 MDHEN, CDR2 SYDVKM. The CDR3 region is CASSLSVLVYEQYF.

The chain joins TRBV7-8 to TRBJ2-1; TCRdb outputs TRBD1, but without DNA this stays unchecked. Germline CDR1 and CDR2: SGHVS and FQNEAQ. The CDR3 totals 14 residues. This CDR3 reads CASSGLRGINEQFF.

The V call is TRBV5-1, the J call TRBJ2-5; no DNA is available, so the TRBD1 call from TCRdb remains unchecked. The V gene's germline CDR1 is SGHRS and CDR2 YFSETQ. The CDR3 runs to 14 residues. CDR3 amino acids: CASKGRGPPETQYF.

V gene TRBV3-1 combines with J gene TRBJ2-1. The CDR3 has 17 residues. Germline CDR1 LGHDT, CDR2 YNNKEL (reference sequence). This chain's CDR3 is CASSQDRVGLPYNEQFF.

This sequence joins TRBV6-5 and TRBJ2-3; TCRdb indicates TRBD2, and absent DNA this call remains unverified. CDR1 is MNHEY and CDR2 is SVGAGI in the germline V gene. The CDR3 runs 16 residues. The chain's CDR3 is CASSSPFAGISDTQYF.

The chain joins TRBV28 to TRBJ1-2; TCRdb calls TRBD1, which cannot be checked without DNA. The CDR3 is 12 amino acids. Per germline, CDR1 MDHEN and CDR2 SYDVKM. The CDR3 reads CASGVRGGGYTF.

V is TRBV7-2 and J is TRBJ2-1; TCRdb lists TRBD2, though no DNA is available to test this call. CDR1 SGHTA and CDR2 FQGNSA come from the germline V gene. CDR3 length: 16 residues. CDR3 amino acids: CASSLRGTSRYNEQFF. The full variable domain, rest sourced from reference TRBV7-2 and TRBJ2-1, is GAGVSQSPSNKVTEKGKDVELRCDPISGHTALYWYRQSLGQGLEFLIYFQGNSAPDKSGLPSDRFSAERTGGSVSTLTIQRTQQEDSAVYLCASSLRGTSRYNEQFFGPGTRLTVL.

The chain uses TRBV25-1 and TRBJ2-7; TCRdb's D call of TRBD1 is untestable without DNA. The length of the CDR3 is 17 residues. Germline CDR1 MGHDK, CDR2 SYGVNS. CDR3 amino acids: CASSESGGRGYPYEQYF.

The chain combines TRBV4-1 with TRBJ2-1; TCRdb returns TRBD2, unconfirmable since there is no DNA. The CDR3 loop spans 19 amino acids. CDR1 is MGHRA and CDR2 is YSYEKL in the germline V gene. CDR3 region: CASSRKTNSGSGSYNEQFF.